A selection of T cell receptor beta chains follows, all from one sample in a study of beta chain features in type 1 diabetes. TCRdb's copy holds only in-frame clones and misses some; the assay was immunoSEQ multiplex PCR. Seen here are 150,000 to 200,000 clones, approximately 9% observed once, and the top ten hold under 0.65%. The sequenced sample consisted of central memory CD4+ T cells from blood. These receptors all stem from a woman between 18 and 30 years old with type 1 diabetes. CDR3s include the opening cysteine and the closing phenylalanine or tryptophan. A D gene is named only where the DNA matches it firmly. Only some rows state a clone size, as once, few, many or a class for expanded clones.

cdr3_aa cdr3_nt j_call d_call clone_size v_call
CASSVPGTSSQETQYF TGCGCCAGCAGCGTCCCCGGGACTAGCAGCCAAGAGACCCAGTACTTC TRBJ2-5 TRBD2 - TRBV5-1
CALTPGSTDTQYF TGTGCCTTGACCCCGGGTAGCACAGATACGCAGTATTTT TRBJ2-3 - - TRBV30
CAWSVQRGGYTF TGTGCCTGGAGTGTACAGCGGGGTGGCTACACCTTC TRBJ1-2 - many TRBV30
CASSRDRMIKTEAFF TGTGCCAGCTCTCGGGACAGGATGATCAAGACTGAAGCTTTCTTT TRBJ1-1 TRBD1 few TRBV18
CASSFGTSGEQFF TGTGCCAGCAGCTTCGGGACTAGCGGAGAGCAGTTCTTC TRBJ2-1 TRBD2 - TRBV11-3
CASSGRTRSTGELFF TGCGCCAGCAGCGGAAGGACTCGTTCTACCGGGGAGCTGTTTTTT TRBJ2-2 - many TRBV4-1
CASSNRGPGANVLTF TGTGCCAGTAGCAACAGGGGGCCCGGGGCCAACGTCCTGACTTTC TRBJ2-6 TRBD1 few TRBV19
CASRAETANTEAFF TGTGCCAGCAGGGCCGAGACAGCGAACACTGAAGCTTTCTTT TRBJ1-1 - few TRBV11-3
CSVNSGRVTDTQYF TGCAGCGTTAATAGCGGGAGGGTCACAGATACGCAGTATTTT TRBJ2-3 TRBD2 - TRBV29-1
CASSPPSRGSNYGYTF TGTGCCAGCTCACCACCCTCAAGGGGGTCTAACTATGGCTACACCTTC TRBJ1-2 - - TRBV18
CATSREGGEQYF TGTGCCACCAGCAGAGAGGGGGGCGAGCAGTACTTC TRBJ2-7 - few TRBV15
CASSSYRGTGELFF TGTGCCAGCAGCTCTTACAGGGGCACCGGGGAGCTGTTTTTT TRBJ2-2 TRBD1 - TRBV7-9
CASSAPTSGRGEQYF TGTGCCAGCAGCGCCCCCACTAGCGGGAGAGGCGAGCAGTACTTC TRBJ2-7 TRBD2 few TRBV28
CASSSGASTDTQYF TGCGCCAGCAGCAGCGGGGCGAGCACAGATACGCAGTATTTT TRBJ2-3 TRBD2 - TRBV5-1
CASSPRSGSDGYTF TGTGCCAGCTCACCACGGTCGGGGTCGGATGGCTACACCTTC TRBJ1-2 - - TRBV18
CARRLAGSNEQFF TGTGCCCGCCGACTAGCGGGGAGCAATGAGCAGTTCTTC TRBJ2-1 TRBD2 few TRBV30
CASSQVRGRVDNEQFF TGCGCCAGCAGCCAAGTCAGGGGACGGGTGGACAATGAGCAGTTCTTC TRBJ2-1 - - TRBV4-1
CASSSRDRGGTQYF TGTGCCAGCAGCTCCCGGGACAGGGGGGGTACGCAGTATTTT TRBJ2-3 TRBD1 - TRBV11-3
CATLPGNTEAFF TGTGCCACCCTCCCGGGGAACACTGAAGCTTTCTTT TRBJ1-1 - - TRBV6-5
CASSPGTSGRLYEQYF TGCGCCAGCAGCCCCGGGACTAGCGGGAGGCTCTACGAGCAGTACTTC TRBJ2-7 TRBD2 - TRBV5-1
CASSTGGGSVNTEAFF TGCGCCAGCAGTACAGGCGGAGGGTCTGTGAACACTGAAGCTTTCTTT TRBJ1-1 - few TRBV5-1
CASSVQTNTEAFF TGTGCCAGCAGCGTGCAAACAAACACTGAAGCTTTCTTT TRBJ1-1 - - TRBV9
CATPGGAGNNEQFF TGTGCCACTCCTGGGGGGGCTGGAAACAATGAGCAGTTCTTC TRBJ2-1 - few TRBV2